One sample yielded the 19 T cell receptor beta chains listed below, sequenced in a study of CD4+ T cells in melanoma. Clones were read by immunoSEQ multiplex PCR, and TCRdb kept only the in-frame ones, dropping some. The sample includes about 140,000 clones, 85% to 95% of them seen just once. The receptors originated from a human donor with melanoma.

This clone was seen just once. The gene calls are TRBV7-9 and TRBJ2-5; the D call may be TRBD1 or TRBD2 (5 bases each). CDR3 size: 16 residues. Trimming took 5 bases from V and 0 from J, leaving 16 bases between them. Per germline, CDR1 SEHNR and CDR2 FQNEAQ (reference sequence). This CDR3 is CASSPGSTSYQETQYF. The CDR3 coding sequence is TGTGCCAGCAGCCCAGGGAGCACCTCGTACCAAGAGACCCAGTACTTC.

V gene TRBV5-5 combines with J gene TRBJ2-7; 9 nucleotides line up with TRBD1. Germline CDR1 reads SGHKS; CDR2 reads YYEKEE (reference sequence). CDR3 length: 15 residues. V lost 3 bases to trimming and J lost 2 bases; unmatched junction nucleotides: 6. The chain's CDR3 is CASSSQTGGTYEQYF. CDR3 in DNA: TGTGCCAGCAGCTCCCAGACAGGGGGTACCTACGAGCAGTACTTC.

The chain employs TRBV19 and TRBJ1-5; TRBD1 matches 7 bases. Trimming took 7 bases from V and 7 from J; bases not matched to a gene: 13. The CDR3 length is 15 residues. Germline V gene lookup returns CDR1 LNHDA and CDR2 SQIVND (reference sequence). The CDR3 bases are TGTGCCAGTACCGCAACAGGGGCCCCACGGCAGCCCCAGCATTTT. This sequence encodes CASTATGAPRQPQHF.

The CDR3 DNA follows: TGTGCCAGCTCACCATTTACGGCAAAAGAGACCCAGTACTTC. It translates to CASSPFTAKETQYF. This chain uses TRBV18 with TRBJ2-5; D is uncertain. The CDR3 spans 14 residues. Germline assignment: CDR1 KGHSH and CDR2 LQKENI. The V end lost 2 bases, the J end lost 3 bases, and 10 bases lay between the germline ends.

This chain joins TRBV5-1 and TRBJ2-7; no clear D gene. Germline V gene data show CDR1 as SGHRS and CDR2 as YFSETQ. The CDR3 is 13 amino acids. Trimming left V 4 bases short and J 3 bases short, with 11 bases between. CDR3 amino acids: CASSERHSYEQYF. For the CDR3, the DNA is TGCGCCAGCAGCGAGCGTCACAGCTACGAGCAGTACTTC. Supplemented by reference TRBV5-1 and TRBJ2-7, the full variable domain reads KAGVTQTPRYLIKTRGQQVTLSCSPISGHRSVSWYQQTPGQGLQFLFEYFSETQRNKGNFPGRFSGRQFSNSRSEMNVSTLELGDSALYLCASSERHSYEQYFGPGTRLTVT.

The chain employs TRBV5-1 and TRBJ2-5, with D tentatively TRBD2 (5 bases). CDR3 size: 13 residues. In germline, CDR1 is SGHRS, CDR2 YFSETQ. Between the trimmed V and J ends, which lost 4 bases and 5 bases, there was a span of 12 bases. In DNA form, the CDR3 reads TGCGCCAGCAGCAGAACTAGTGCCGAGACCCAGTACTTC. This encodes CASSRTSAETQYF. Full variable domain (rest looked up from reference TRBV5-1 and TRBJ2-5): KAGVTQTPRYLIKTRGQQVTLSCSPISGHRSVSWYQQTPGQGLQFLFEYFSETQRNKGNFPGRFSGRQFSNSRSEMNVSTLELGDSALYLCASSRTSAETQYFGPGTRLLVL.

This chain links TRBV6-5 with TRBJ1-1; D is unresolved. There are 15 residues in the CDR3. Germline V CDR1 and CDR2: MNHEY, SVGAGI. V was shortened by 2 bases and J by 1 base, with 11 bases between the two germline ends. The CDR3 loop reads CASSYRRAGNTEAFF. CDR3 in DNA: TGTGCCAGCAGTTACCGAAGGGCGGGGAACACTGAAGCTTTCTTT.

This rearrangement joins TRBV19 to TRBJ2-7; perhaps D is TRBD1 or TRBD2 (5 bases each). Looked up from germline, CDR1 is LNHDA and CDR2 is SQIVND (reference sequence). This CDR3 has 13 residues. V dropped 7 bases and J dropped 2 bases, with 12 bases sitting between them. The CDR3 is CASKGTGTYEQYF. Written as DNA, the CDR3 is TGTGCCAGTAAAGGGACCGGGACCTACGAGCAGTACTTC.

V usage is TRBV19 and J usage is TRBJ1-2; 8 bases are a match to TRBD1. This CDR3 region has 15 residues. V dropped 7 bases and J dropped 3; count of bases not matched to a gene: 10. The V gene's germline CDR1 is LNHDA and CDR2 SQIVND (reference sequence). The CDR3 loop reads CASTRQGFSDYGYTF. As DNA, the CDR3 is TGTGCCAGTACTCGACAGGGGTTTAGCGACTATGGCTACACCTTC. Based on the CDR3 plus reference TRBV19 and TRBJ1-2, the full variable domain is DGGITQSPKYLFRKEGQNVTLSCEQNLNHDAMYWYRQDPGQGLRLIYYSQIVNDFQKGDIAEGYSVSREKKESFPLTVTSAQKNPTAFYLCASTRQGFSDYGYTFGSGTRLTVV.

The rearrangement uses TRBV2 and TRBJ2-1, with TRBD2 matching over 8 bases. V was clipped by 5 bases and J by 7 bases; unmatched bases: 7. Per germline, CDR1 SNHLY and CDR2 FYNNEI. The CDR3 runs 14 residues. The CDR3 DNA follows: TGTGCCAGCAGTTTAGGACTAGCTCAGAATGAGCAGTTCTTC. Its protein is CASSLGLAQNEQFF.

This chain connects TRBV6-1 to TRBJ2-7; 7 bases are shared with TRBD1. From germline, CDR1 is MNHNS and CDR2 SASEGT. Unmatched junction bases numbered 5, after V lost 6 bases and J lost 0 bases. The CDR3 totals 14 residues. DNA of the CDR3: TGTGCCAGCAGCATAGGGGACAGCTCCTACGAGCAGTACTTC. Translation: CASSIGDSSYEQYF.

V and J are TRBV6-5 and TRBJ1-2, with a tentative D call TRBD1 (6 bases). This CDR3 contains 14 residues. V dropped 0 bases and J dropped 5 bases, with 10 bases sitting between them. Germline V gene data show CDR1 as MNHEY and CDR2 as SVGAGI. CDR3: CASSYSGGGYGYTF. CDR3 DNA: TGTGCCAGCAGTTACTCTGGGGGCGGGTATGGCTACACCTTC.

V usage is TRBV11-2 and J usage is TRBJ1-1, with 11 bases lining up with TRBD1. Germline CDR1 SGHAT, CDR2 FQNNGV. The CDR3 length is 15 residues. After removal of 3 bases from V and 6 bases from J, the junction contained 6 bases not matched to a gene. The CDR3: CASSFMGQGDAEAFF. The CDR3 nucleotides are TGTGCCAGCAGCTTCATGGGACAGGGGGATGCTGAAGCTTTCTTT.

Notes on this clone: Germline is not matched at one junction end, which may reflect a read error. The chain links TRBV7-7 to TRBJ2-3; weak D call: TRBD2 (5 bases). Looked up from germline, CDR1 is SSHAT and CDR2 is FNYEAQ (reference sequence). This CDR3 is built from 13 residues. CDR3 amino acids: CASSVSGTDTQYF. The CDR3 DNA reads as TGTGCTAGCAGCGTTAGCGGCACAGATACGCAGTATTTT.

The gene calls are TRBV27 and TRBJ2-2; D gene ambiguous. The ends were cut back, 0 bases at V and 4 bases at J, with 12 bases in the middle. Per the germline V gene, CDR1 is MNHEY and CDR2 is SMNVEV (reference sequence). The CDR3 covers 16 residues. The DNA of the CDR3 is TGTGCCAGCAGTTTATCGCGTAGGCCGAGCACCGGGGAGCTGTTTTTT. Protein sequence: CASSLSRRPSTGELFF.

V and J are TRBV27 and TRBJ2-3; D is possibly TRBD1 (9 bases). Germline-derived CDR1 and CDR2 are MNHEY and SMNVEV (reference sequence). V was trimmed by 6 bases and J by 2 bases, leaving 21 bases between them. The CDR3 runs 17 residues. The CDR3 DNA follows: TGTGCCAGCAGGCCCCGGGGGGGACAGGGAAACACAGATACGCAGTATTTT. Translated, it gives CASRPRGGQGNTDTQYF.

This chain uses TRBV5-1 with TRBJ2-1; D gene unclear. The germline CDR1 and CDR2 sequences are SGHRS and YFSETQ. The CDR3 totals 16 residues. Trimming removed 2 bases at V and 5 bases at J, with 17 bases between. The CDR3 protein is CASSLSGQTSHNEQFF. DNA of the CDR3: TGCGCCAGCAGCTTAAGTGGGCAGACATCTCACAATGAGCAGTTCTTC.

The chain links TRBV19 to TRBJ1-5, with TRBD1 as a possible D gene (5 bases). There are 16 residues in the CDR3. Germline V gene sequence: CDR1 LNHDA, CDR2 SQIVND (reference sequence). The V end was cut by 4 bases, the J end by 10 bases, with 23 bases between. The CDR3 DNA reads as TGTGCCAGTAGTACGCAAATACAGGCTCCGGGCCATCCCCAGCATTTT. It codes for CASSTQIQAPGHPQHF.

The chain couples TRBV5-1 to TRBJ1-2; possible D gene TRBD1, 5 bases. CDR3 length equals 11 residues. Germline CDR1 and CDR2: SGHRS and YFSETQ. Trimming cost V 1 base and J 7 bases, with 5 bases left between them. CDR3 DNA: TGCGCCAGCAGCTTGCAGGGTGGCTACACCTTC. Amino acid sequence: CASSLQGGYTF.